The 25 T cell receptor beta chains reported below all come from one sample, sequenced in a study of blood T cell repertoires in COVID-19. Measured with immunoSEQ multiplex PCR; TCRdb has only the in-frame clones, and not every one. The data contain around 310,000 clones, over 75% of them seen just once; the ten biggest clones take up about 12%. The source material was peripheral blood. The receptors originated from a woman aged 60-70 years with acute or convalescent COVID-19.

The chain links TRBV28 to TRBJ1-5; D is perhaps TRBD1 (5 bases). The CDR3 contains 15 residues. V gave up 5 bases and J gave up 7 bases, with 18 bases separating them. CDR1 and CDR2 from the germline V gene are MDHEN and SYDVKM. CDR3 sequence: CASSPRTGGGQPQHF. The CDR3 region has the DNA TGTGCCAGCAGTCCAAGGACTGGGGGAGGCCAGCCCCAGCATTTT.

This chain links TRBV6-5 with TRBJ1-1; D might be TRBD1 (5 bases). CDR1 MNHEY and CDR2 SVGAGI come from the germline V gene. V gave up 0 bases and J gave up 7 bases, with 6 bases separating them. This CDR3 is built from 12 residues. CDR3 in DNA: TGTGCCAGCAGTTACTCGGGGCTTGAAGCTTTCTTT. Its protein product is CASSYSGLEAFF.

The J gene is TRBJ1-4, the V gene TRBV28; tentative D call: TRBD1 (5 bases). This CDR3 region has 14 residues. Germline V gene data show CDR1 as MDHEN and CDR2 as SYDVKM. Between the trimmed V and J ends, which lost 7 bases and 6 bases, there was a span of 15 bases. The CDR3 DNA follows: TGTGCCAGCACCCGAGGTGGGGGGGATGAAAAACTGTTTTTT. Translated: CASTRGGGDEKLFF.

The rearrangement uses TRBV18 and TRBJ1-6; no clear D. V dropped 3 bases and J dropped 0 bases, with 9 bases sitting between them. Germline CDR1 reads KGHSH; CDR2 reads LQKENI. This CDR3 spans 16 amino acids. The CDR3 loop reads CASSPLASSYNSPLHF. CDR3 DNA sequence: TGTGCCAGCTCACCGTTAGCGAGCTCCTATAATTCACCCCTCCACTTT.

The rearrangement joins TRBV11-2 to TRBJ2-1; TRBD2 matches at 8 bases. The CDR3 is made up of 16 amino acids. The V and J ends lost 1 base and 2 bases, in that order; junction bases with no gene match: 4. From germline, CDR1 is SGHAT and CDR2 FQNNGV. The CDR3: CASSLGAGGAYNEQFF. CDR3 nucleotide sequence: TGTGCCAGCAGCTTAGGCGCGGGGGGTGCCTACAATGAGCAGTTCTTC.

This sequence joins TRBV9 and TRBJ2-7, with 7 bases aligning to TRBD2. CDR3 length: 14 residues. CDR1 is SGDLS, CDR2 YYNGEE, per germline. V dropped 3 bases and J dropped 6; count of bases not matched to a gene: 9. The DNA of the CDR3 is TGTGCCAGCAGCGCTTGGGAGGGGTTGGGCGAGCAGTACTTC. Amino acids: CASSAWEGLGEQYF.

The sample holds one count of this clone. The genes are TRBV6-5 and TRBJ1-4; D may be TRBD1 (6 bases). This CDR3 region has 14 residues. The V gene lost 6 bases and the J gene lost 7 bases, with 15 bases spanning the gap. Germline V CDR1 and CDR2: MNHEY, SVGAGI. The CDR3 nucleotides are TGTGCCAGCAGCCCCTCAGGGGTGGTTGAAAAACTGTTTTTT. Its protein is CASSPSGVVEKLFF.

This clone has just one count. The chain carries TRBV29-1 and TRBJ2-1; 11 bases map to TRBD2. V was clipped by 5 bases and J by 0 bases; unmatched bases: 9. The CDR3 consists of 17 residues. Germline CDR1 is SQVTM and CDR2 is ANQGSEA. This CDR3 reads CSVNPGLAGSSYNEQFF. CDR3 in DNA: TGCAGCGTTAACCCAGGACTAGCGGGTAGCTCCTACAATGAGCAGTTCTTC.

The chain joins TRBV29-1 to TRBJ1-1; 9 bases align to TRBD1. The CDR3 runs to 13 residues. The germline V gene has CDR1 SQVTM and CDR2 ANQGSEA. Trimming took 5 bases from V and 11 from J; bases not matched to a gene: 12. The CDR3 DNA follows: TGCAGCGTTTGCATAGGACAGGGGTATGAGGCTTTCTTT. Encoded protein: CSVCIGQGYEAFF.

This chain's CDR3 is CASSLVGGANTEAFF. The DNA of the CDR3 is TGTGCCAGCAGCTTAGTTGGAGGGGCGAACACTGAAGCTTTCTTT. The V call is TRBV7-2, the J call TRBJ1-1; D is perhaps TRBD1 (5 bases). Trimming shortened V by 1 base and J by 1 base, and 10 bases separated the two germline ends. Germline V CDR1 and CDR2: SGHTA, FQGNSA. The CDR3 extends over 15 amino acids.

This chain links TRBV6-2 or TRBV6-3 with TRBJ1-1; D possibly corresponds to TRBD1 (5 bases). CDR3 length: 14 residues. The V end lost 2 bases, the J end lost 4 bases, and 11 bases lay between the germline ends. The germline CDR1 and CDR2 sequences are MNHEY and SVGEGT. In DNA, the CDR3 is TGTGCCAGCAGTTACGGAGGGGTTTCCACTGAAGCTTTCTTT. Its protein product is CASSYGGVSTEAFF.

This clone was observed a few times. This sequence joins TRBV5-4 and TRBJ1-1; no clear D. CDR3 length: 15 amino acids. V was trimmed by 0 bases and J by 0 bases, leaving 9 bases between them. Germline V gene sequence: CDR1 SGHNT, CDR2 YYREEE (reference sequence). CDR3 sequence: CASSLEQAMNTEAFF. CDR3 DNA sequence: TGTGCCAGCAGCTTGGAGCAGGCCATGAACACTGAAGCTTTCTTT.

The rearrangement joins TRBV2 to TRBJ2-3; possible D gene TRBD1, 5 bases. Germline CDR1 reads SNHLY; CDR2 reads FYNNEI. Trimming removed 8 bases from V and 2 bases from J, with 14 bases in between. The CDR3 is made up of 14 amino acids. The CDR3 loop is CASATAKPTDTQYF. In DNA, the CDR3 is TGTGCCAGCGCGACAGCGAAACCCACAGATACGCAGTATTTT.

The gene calls are TRBV6-6 and TRBJ2-3; D may be TRBD2 (6 bases). V was shortened by 7 bases and J by 6 bases, with 23 bases between the two germline ends. This CDR3 contains 16 residues. Per the germline V gene, CDR1 is MNHNY and CDR2 is SVGAGI (reference sequence). CDR3 region: CASTLGVLAARDTQYF. The CDR3, as DNA: TGTGCCAGCACCTTGGGGGTATTAGCGGCCCGCGATACGCAGTATTTT.

CDR3: CASSKFDGGYAGNTIYF. In DNA form, the CDR3 reads TGCGCCAGCAGCAAATTCGACGGGGGTTATGCTGGAAACACCATATATTTT. This chain links TRBV4-3 with TRBJ1-3, with D perhaps matching TRBD1 (5 bases). CDR3 size: 17 residues. CDR1 LGHNA and CDR2 YSLEER come from the germline V gene. Trimming pared 5 bases from V and 2 bases from J, leaving 19 bases between.

V and J are TRBV6-5 and TRBJ1-5, with TRBD1 matching over 7 bases. The V gene end was trimmed by 4 bases and the J gene end by 6 bases; junction bases not matched to a gene: 6. The CDR3 covers 14 residues. Germline lookup yields CDR1 MNHEY and CDR2 SVGAGI. The CDR3 nucleotides read TGTGCCAGCAGTTCAGGGGGTCTGAGTCAGCCCCAGCATTTT. It yields the protein CASSSGGLSQPQHF.

This clone was found once. This chain joins TRBV7-3 and TRBJ2-1; D remains unclear. V lost 1 base to trimming and J lost 5 bases, with 6 bases between them. The CDR3 loop spans 13 amino acids. CDR1 and CDR2 (germline): SGHTA, FQGTGA. CDR3 loop: CASSLNRDNEQFF. Here the CDR3 DNA reads TGTGCCAGCAGCTTAAACCGCGACAATGAGCAGTTCTTC.

This clone was recorded a few times. This chain uses TRBV7-9 with TRBJ1-5; D perhaps matches TRBD1 (5 bases). Trimming cost V 5 bases and J 0 bases, with 8 bases left between them. CDR1 is SEHNR and CDR2 is FQNEAQ in the germline V gene (reference sequence). This CDR3 has 14 amino acids. The CDR3 reads CASSRGDSNQPQHF. In DNA, the CDR3 is TGTGCCAGCAGCCGGGGGGATAGCAATCAGCCCCAGCATTTT. Filled out from reference TRBV7-9 and TRBJ1-5, the complete variable domain reads DTGVSQNPRHKITKRGQNVTFRCDPISEHNRLYWYRQTLGQGPEFLTYFQNEAQLEKSRLLSDRFSAERPKGSFSTLEIQRTEQGDSAMYLCASSRGDSNQPQHFGDGTRLSIL.

This clone appeared a single time. The J gene is TRBJ1-2, the V gene TRBV6-5; 9 bases align to TRBD1. Germline V CDR1 and CDR2: MNHEY, SVGAGI. The CDR3 sequence is 13 residues long. Trimming cost V 5 bases and J 8 bases; bases outside gene matches: 6. The CDR3 region is CASSPRTGEGYTF. For the CDR3, the DNA is TGTGCCAGCAGTCCGCGGACAGGGGAGGGCTACACCTTC.

The sample holds one count of this clone. This chain links TRBV19 with TRBJ1-2; TRBD1 aligns across 8 bases. Trimming took 6 bases from V and 7 from J; bases not matched to a gene: 10. The CDR3 totals 14 residues. The V gene's germline CDR1 is LNHDA and CDR2 SQIVND (reference sequence). This chain's CDR3 is CASRSPRTGFGYTF. The CDR3 region has the DNA TGTGCCAGTAGATCACCCCGGACAGGGTTTGGCTACACCTTC.

This chain connects TRBV6-1 to TRBJ1-1; TRBD1 agrees at 9 bases. The junction had 10 bases not matched to a gene; V was cut back by 4 bases and J by 1 base. The germline CDR1 and CDR2 sequences are MNHNS and SASEGT. This CDR3 has 17 residues. CDR3 protein: CASSGGQGRGKNTEAFF. In nucleotides, the CDR3 is TGTGCCAGCAGTGGAGGACAGGGGAGGGGAAAGAACACTGAAGCTTTCTTT.

The rearrangement links TRBV7-9 to TRBJ1-6; D remains unclear. Germline V CDR1 and CDR2: SEHNR, FQNEAQ (reference sequence). Trimming took 4 bases from V and 7 from J, leaving 14 bases between them. The CDR3 is 15 amino acids. For the CDR3, the DNA is TGTGCCAGCAGCTCCTCCACGGGGAGGAATTCACCCCTCCACTTT. Its translation: CASSSSTGRNSPLHF.

A word on this clone: Other nucleotide sequences in the sample specify the same CDR3. The chain is built from TRBV4-3 and TRBJ1-2, with TRBD1 identical over 9 bases. Germline CDR1 reads LGHNA; CDR2 reads YSLEER. The CDR3 extends over 15 amino acids. J gave up 4 bases and V 0 bases, and 3 bases lay outside the gene matches. The CDR3 region has the DNA TGCGCCAGCAGCCAAGAGACAGGGGGTTCCTATGGCTACACCTTC. Translated: CASSQETGGSYGYTF.

This chain connects TRBV7-9 to TRBJ1-1; 8 nucleotides align to TRBD1. The CDR3 sequence is 18 residues long. V dropped 4 bases and J dropped 6; count of bases not matched to a gene: 19. Germline loops: CDR1 SEHNR, CDR2 FQNEAQ (reference sequence). Here the CDR3 DNA reads TGTGCCAGCAGCTCCCCCGTTAGGACAGGGAGTTTAAACGCTGAAGCTTTCTTT. Protein product: CASSSPVRTGSLNAEAFF.

The chain uses TRBV7-9 and TRBJ2-6, with 8 bases matching TRBD1. This CDR3 contains 18 residues. V dropped 5 bases and J dropped 0; count of bases not matched to a gene: 9. Germline V CDR1 and CDR2: SEHNR, FQNEAQ (reference sequence). CDR3 in amino acids: CASSPRTGIDSGANVLTF. The CDR3 DNA follows: TGTGCCAGCAGCCCACGGACAGGGATAGACTCTGGGGCCAACGTCCTGACTTTC.